Sequencing of this TCR beta chain was carried out in a study of cytomegalovirus exposure and HLA in healthy donors. Study-level information: Earlier findings included roughly 100 million unique TCR beta sequences obtained from approximately 170 million T cells. Tens of millions of unique TCRs from HLA-typed donors were held in an early release of data.

Whole-study findings and limits: Later analysis placed DRB1 highest and HLA-C lowest in TCR association rates, which differed by HLA locus.

Trimming left V 5 bases short and J 3 bases short, with 11 bases between. The CDR3 sequence is 14 residues long. Germline V gives CDR1 ENHRY, CDR2 SYGVKD. The PCR used 60 Vbeta and 13 Jbeta primers. Sequencing used immunoSEQ multiplex PCR; TCRdb keeps in-frame clones, though not all of them. The sample shows 150,000 to 200,000 clones, roughly 80% of them seen only once. About this clone: Its specificity is unknown.

Input material: PBMCs. The chain employs TRBV10-3 and TRBJ2-1; D is possibly TRBD2 (6 bases). This TCR was sampled from a human donor in good health. The CDR3 bases are TGTGCCATCAGTCCCGGCGGGGACTACAATGAGCAGTTCTTC. It is translated as CAISPGGDYNEQFF.